This TCR beta chain came from a study of CD8 T cells in Susac syndrome. Trimming stripped 0 bases from V and 5 bases from J, with 13 bases between. The CDR3 has 16 residues. Per the germline V gene, CDR1 is LNHNV and CDR2 is YYDKDF (reference sequence). Roughly 0.45 to 1 ug RNA was reverse transcribed with random hexamers. TCRdb fed the immunoSEQ multiplex PCR reads into MiXCR, producing one record per CDR3 protein. The table has about 240,000 distinct CDR3 sequences, 90% to 97% seen once. Material for sequencing was CD4+ T cells from PBMCs. The genes are TRBV15 and TRBJ2-2; D possibly corresponds to TRBD2 (6 bases). The receptor was isolated from a human donor with Susac syndrome. For the CDR3, the DNA is TGTGCCACCAGCAGAGACAGACTAGGGCCTACCGGGGAGCTGTTTTTT. It specifies CATSRDRLGPTGELFF.